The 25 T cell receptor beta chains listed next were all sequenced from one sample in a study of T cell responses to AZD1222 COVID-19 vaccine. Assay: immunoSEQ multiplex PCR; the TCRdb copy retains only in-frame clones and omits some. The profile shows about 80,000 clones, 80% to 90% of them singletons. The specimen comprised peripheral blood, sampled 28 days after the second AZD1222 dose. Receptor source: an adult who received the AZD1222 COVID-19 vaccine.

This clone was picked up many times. The CDR3 is CASSEGQAAFF. As DNA, the CDR3 is TGTGCCAGCAGTGAGGGACAGGCGGCTTTCTTT. V and J are TRBV2 and TRBJ1-1; 8 bases line up with TRBD1. CDR3 length equals 11 residues. V trimming: 3 bases; J trimming: 11 bases; junction bases outside the gene matches: 2. Germline CDR1 SNHLY, CDR2 FYNNEI.

The chain's CDR3 is CASSQVGGNEQFF. The CDR3, as DNA: TGCGCCAGCAGCCAAGTGGGGGGAAATGAGCAGTTCTTC. This rearrangement joins TRBV4-1 to TRBJ2-1; TRBD2 might be the D (6 bases). Trimming stripped 1 base from V and 7 bases from J, with 8 bases between. The germline CDR1 and CDR2 sequences are MGHRA and YSYEKL. This CDR3 contains 13 residues.

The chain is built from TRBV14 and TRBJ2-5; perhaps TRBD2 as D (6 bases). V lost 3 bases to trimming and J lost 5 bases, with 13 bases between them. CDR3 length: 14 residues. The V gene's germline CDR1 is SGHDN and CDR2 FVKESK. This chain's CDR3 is CASSQGLGKETQYF. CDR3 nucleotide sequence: TGTGCCAGCAGCCAGGGACTGGGCAAGGAGACCCAGTACTTC.

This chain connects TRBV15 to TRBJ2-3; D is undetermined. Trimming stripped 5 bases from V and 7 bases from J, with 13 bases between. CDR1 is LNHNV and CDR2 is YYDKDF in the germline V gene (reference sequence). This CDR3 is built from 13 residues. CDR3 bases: TGTGCCACCAGCTTTCGACCCCCCAATACGCAGTATTTT. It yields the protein CATSFRPPNTQYF.

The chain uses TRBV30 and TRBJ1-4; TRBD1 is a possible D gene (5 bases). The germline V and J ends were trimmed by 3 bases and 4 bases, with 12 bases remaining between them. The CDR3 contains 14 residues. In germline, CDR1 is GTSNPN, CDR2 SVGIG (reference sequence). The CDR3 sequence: CAWRGVLGNEKLFF. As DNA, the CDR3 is TGTGCCTGGAGGGGGGTTTTGGGTAATGAAAAACTGTTTTTT.

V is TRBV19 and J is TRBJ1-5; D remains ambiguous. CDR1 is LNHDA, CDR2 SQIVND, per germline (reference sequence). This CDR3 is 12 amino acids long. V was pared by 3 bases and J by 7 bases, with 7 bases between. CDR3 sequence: CASSIRAQPQHF. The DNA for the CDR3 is TGTGCCAGTAGTATCCGGGCACAGCCCCAGCATTTT.

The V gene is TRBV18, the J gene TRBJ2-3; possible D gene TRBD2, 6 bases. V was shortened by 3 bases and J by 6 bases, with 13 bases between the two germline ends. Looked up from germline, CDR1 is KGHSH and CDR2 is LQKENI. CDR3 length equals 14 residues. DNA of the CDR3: TGTGCCAGCTCACCGGGCACGGGAGCCGATACGCAGTATTTT. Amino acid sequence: CASSPGTGADTQYF.

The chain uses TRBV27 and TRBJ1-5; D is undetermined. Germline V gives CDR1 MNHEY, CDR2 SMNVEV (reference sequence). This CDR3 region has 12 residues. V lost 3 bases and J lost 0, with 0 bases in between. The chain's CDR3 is CASSFSNQPQHF. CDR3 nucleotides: TGTGCCAGCAGTTTTAGCAATCAGCCCCAGCATTTT.

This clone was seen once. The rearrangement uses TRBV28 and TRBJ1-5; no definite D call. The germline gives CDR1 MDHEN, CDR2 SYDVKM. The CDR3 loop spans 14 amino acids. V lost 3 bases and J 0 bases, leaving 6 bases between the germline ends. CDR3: CASSFRNSNQPQHF. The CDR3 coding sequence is TGTGCCAGCAGTTTCAGGAATAGCAATCAGCCCCAGCATTTT.

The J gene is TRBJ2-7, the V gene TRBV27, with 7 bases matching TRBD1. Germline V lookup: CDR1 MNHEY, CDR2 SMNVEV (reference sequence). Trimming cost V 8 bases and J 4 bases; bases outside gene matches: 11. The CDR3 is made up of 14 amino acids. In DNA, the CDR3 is TGTGCCAGCCGACGTCCGGGACAGAGTTACGAGCAGTACTTC. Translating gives CASRRPGQSYEQYF.

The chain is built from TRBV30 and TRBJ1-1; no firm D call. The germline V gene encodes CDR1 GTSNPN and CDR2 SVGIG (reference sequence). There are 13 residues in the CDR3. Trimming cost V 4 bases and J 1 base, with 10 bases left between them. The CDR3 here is CAWKPTRNTEAFF. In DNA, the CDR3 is TGTGCCTGGAAGCCGACACGGAACACTGAAGCTTTCTTT.

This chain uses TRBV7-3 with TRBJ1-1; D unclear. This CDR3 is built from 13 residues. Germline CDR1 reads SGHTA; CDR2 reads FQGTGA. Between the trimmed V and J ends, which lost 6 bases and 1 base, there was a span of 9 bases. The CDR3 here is CASRQSPNTEAFF. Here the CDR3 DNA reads TGTGCCAGCAGACAGAGCCCGAACACTGAAGCTTTCTTT.

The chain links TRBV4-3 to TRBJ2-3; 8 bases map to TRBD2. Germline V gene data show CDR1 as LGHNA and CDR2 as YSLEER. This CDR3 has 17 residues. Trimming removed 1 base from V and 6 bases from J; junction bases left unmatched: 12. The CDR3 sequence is CASSQAPYERELDTQYF. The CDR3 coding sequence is TGCGCCAGCAGCCAAGCTCCCTATGAGCGGGAGTTGGATACGCAGTATTTT.

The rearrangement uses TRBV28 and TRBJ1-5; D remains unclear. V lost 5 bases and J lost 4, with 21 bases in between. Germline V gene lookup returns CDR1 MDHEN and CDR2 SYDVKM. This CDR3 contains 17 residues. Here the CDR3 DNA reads TGTGCCAGCAGTAATGAAGTCGGGATGGGCTCAAATCAGCCCCAGCATTTT. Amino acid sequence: CASSNEVGMGSNQPQHF.

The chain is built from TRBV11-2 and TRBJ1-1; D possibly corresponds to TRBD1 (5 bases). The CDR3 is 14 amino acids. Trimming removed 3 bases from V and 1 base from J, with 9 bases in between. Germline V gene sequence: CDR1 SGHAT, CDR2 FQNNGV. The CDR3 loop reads CASSLVGGNTEAFF. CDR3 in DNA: TGTGCCAGCAGCTTGGTCGGGGGGAACACTGAAGCTTTCTTT.

The chain's CDR3 is CASSRRSNQPQHF. CDR3 coding DNA: TGTGCCAGTAGTAGGAGGAGCAATCAGCCCCAGCATTTT. V and J are TRBV19 and TRBJ1-5; D ambiguous. V dropped 4 bases and J dropped 1 base, with 5 bases sitting between them. CDR3 size: 13 residues. Per germline, CDR1 LNHDA and CDR2 SQIVND (reference sequence).

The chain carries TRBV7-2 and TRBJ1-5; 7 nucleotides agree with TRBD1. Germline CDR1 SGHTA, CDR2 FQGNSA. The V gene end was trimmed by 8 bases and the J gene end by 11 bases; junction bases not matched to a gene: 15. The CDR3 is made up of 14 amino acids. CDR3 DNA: TGTGCCAGCCGCCCCTTTCGACAACAGGGGACCCAGCATTTT. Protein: CASRPFRQQGTQHF.

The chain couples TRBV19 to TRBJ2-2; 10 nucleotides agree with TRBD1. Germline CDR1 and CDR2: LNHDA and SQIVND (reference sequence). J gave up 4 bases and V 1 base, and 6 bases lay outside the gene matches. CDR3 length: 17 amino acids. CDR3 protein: CASSIGPTGGGTGELFF. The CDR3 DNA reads TGTGCCAGTAGTATAGGCCCGACAGGGGGCGGCACCGGGGAGCTGTTTTTT. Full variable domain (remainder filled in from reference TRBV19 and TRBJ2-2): DGGITQSPKYLFRKEGQNVTLSCEQNLNHDAMYWYRQDPGQGLRLIYYSQIVNDFQKGDIAEGYSVSREKKESFPLTVTSAQKNPTAFYLCASSIGPTGGGTGELFFGEGSRLTVL.

The DNA for the CDR3 is TGCGCCAGCAGCTACCTGGAGGGGAGCAATCAGCCCCAGCATTTT. Protein product: CASSYLEGSNQPQHF. The chain is built from TRBV5-1 and TRBJ1-5, with D possibly matching TRBD1 (5 bases). Germline V gives CDR1 SGHRS, CDR2 YFSETQ. The germline V and J ends were trimmed by 3 bases and 1 base, with 11 bases remaining between them. The CDR3 covers 15 residues.

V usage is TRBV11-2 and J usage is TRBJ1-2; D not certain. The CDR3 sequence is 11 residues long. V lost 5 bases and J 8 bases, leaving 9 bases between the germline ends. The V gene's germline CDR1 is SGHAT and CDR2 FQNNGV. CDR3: CASSAQDGYTF. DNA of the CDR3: TGTGCCAGCAGCGCTCAGGACGGCTACACCTTC.

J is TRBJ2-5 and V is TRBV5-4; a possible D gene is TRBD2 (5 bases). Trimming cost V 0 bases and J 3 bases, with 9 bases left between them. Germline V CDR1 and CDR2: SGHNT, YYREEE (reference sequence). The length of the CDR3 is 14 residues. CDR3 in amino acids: CASSLGGVKETQYF. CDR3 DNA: TGTGCCAGCAGCTTGGGGGGAGTTAAAGAGACCCAGTACTTC.

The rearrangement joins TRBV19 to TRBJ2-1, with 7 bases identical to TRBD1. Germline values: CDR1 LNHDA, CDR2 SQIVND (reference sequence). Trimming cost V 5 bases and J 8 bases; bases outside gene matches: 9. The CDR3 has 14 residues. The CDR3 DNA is TGTGCCAGTAGTCCCGGACAGGTGGACTATGAGCAGTTCTTC. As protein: CASSPGQVDYEQFF.

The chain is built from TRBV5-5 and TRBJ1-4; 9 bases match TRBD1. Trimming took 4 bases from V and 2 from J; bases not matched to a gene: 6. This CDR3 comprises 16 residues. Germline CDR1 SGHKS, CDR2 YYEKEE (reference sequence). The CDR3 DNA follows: TGTGCCAGCAGCGAAGGGACAGGGCAGACTAATGAAAAACTGTTTTTT. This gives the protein CASSEGTGQTNEKLFF.

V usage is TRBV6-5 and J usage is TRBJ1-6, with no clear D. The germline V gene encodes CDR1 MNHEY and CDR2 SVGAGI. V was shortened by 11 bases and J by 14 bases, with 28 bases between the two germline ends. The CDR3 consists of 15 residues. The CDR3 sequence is CASRGNFGQSATLHF. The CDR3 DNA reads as TGTGCCTCCCGGGGTAATTTTGGGCAATCCGCCACCCTCCACTTT.

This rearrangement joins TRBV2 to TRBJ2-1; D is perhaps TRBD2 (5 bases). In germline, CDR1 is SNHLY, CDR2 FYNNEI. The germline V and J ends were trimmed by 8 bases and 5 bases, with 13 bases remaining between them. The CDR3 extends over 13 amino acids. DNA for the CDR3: TGTGCCAGCGTGAAGGACTGGAACAATGAGCAGTTCTTC. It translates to CASVKDWNNEQFF.